This T cell receptor (beta chain) was retrieved from a study of CXCR3-negative and CXCR3-positive naive CD8 T cells. Comment on this clonotype: Its target is unknown.

There are 14 residues in the CDR3. CDR1 and CDR2 (germline): SQVTM, ANQGSEA. The study's findings and limits: Naive cells with CXCR3 showed TRB CDR3s that were more hydrophobic than those in CXCR3-negative naive cells. Memory CD8+ cells showed much lower diversity, while both naive subsets were comparably high.

UMI labels and 5' RACE were used to prepare the TRB cDNA libraries. TCRdb reprocessed the 5' RACE reads and stores each CDR3 protein as one record, lacking DNA. This sample lists about 63,000 distinct CDR3 sequences; its ten largest clones have 4% to 5.5%. The chain joins TRBV29-1 to TRBJ2-7; TCRdb's D call of TRBD1 is untestable without DNA. Sequencing was done on a sample of naive CXCR3+ CD8+ T cells from blood. Described subset: CD45RO-CCR7+CD27+CD95- naive CD8+ T cells expressing CXCR3 (TNR3+). The receptor's source is a human donor in good health. Some clones in this sample may be carry-over from other donors' samples. The CDR3 is CSVKRAGGWYEQYF.